These T cell receptor beta chains were read from a single sample in a study of blood T cell repertoires in COVID-19. TCRdb keeps only in-frame clones here, not all; method: immunoSEQ multiplex PCR. The table includes 150,000 or so clones, around four fifths detected once. Sequenced sample: PBMCs or T cells enriched from blood (not recorded which). Receptor source: a woman aged 45-65 years who had recovered from COVID-19. Both conserved end residues are trimmed from each CDR3. The D gene is left open where the match is weak. Not all rows give a size; the values are once, few, many and, for expanded clones, a class.

clone size | J gene | CDR3 length | V gene | D gene | CDR3 protein
- | TRBJ1-2 | 9 | TRBV20-1 | TRBD1 | STGVNYGYT
- | TRBJ1-5 | 12 | TRBV7-9 | TRBD1 | ASSPGTGAQPQH
- | TRBJ2-1 | 12 | TRBV27 | TRBD2 | ASSLGGLAGEQF
- | TRBJ1-1 | 10 | TRBV9 | - | ASNGGTGEAF
once | TRBJ2-1 | 13 | TRBV5-5 | TRBD2 | ASSSSGALYNEQF
- | TRBJ1-1 | 12 | TRBV6-5 | - | ASRLQLLNTEAF
- | TRBJ1-5 | 14 | TRBV18 | - | ASSPLGKGGNQPQH
once | TRBJ1-3 | 14 | TRBV6-5 | - | ASSYSITGYGNTIY
once | TRBJ1-1 | 12 | TRBV3-1/TRBV3-2 | - | ASSPAGLTREAF
- | TRBJ2-3 | 14 | TRBV5-1 | TRBD2 | ASSLEAGGDTDTQY